The 11 T cell receptor beta chains listed next were all sequenced from one sample in a study of T cell responses to AZD1222 COVID-19 vaccine. The repertoire was sequenced with immunoSEQ multiplex PCR; TCRdb's copy has only in-frame clones and lacks some. This sample has around 140,000 clones, with about 92% found just once. The source material was peripheral blood, sampled on day 0 of AZD1222 vaccination. These receptors were taken from an adult in good health.

This rearrangement joins TRBV4-3 to TRBJ2-2; D is ambiguous. Germline V gives CDR1 LGHNA, CDR2 YSLEER. V was trimmed by 1 base and J by 3 bases, leaving 9 bases between them. This CDR3 has 15 amino acids. CDR3 loop: CASSQVVGYTGELFF. As DNA, the CDR3 is TGCGCCAGCAGCCAAGTAGTAGGTTACACCGGGGAGCTGTTTTTT.

In DNA form, the CDR3 reads TGTGCCAGCAGCTTAGCTGGGGGCATGAACACTGAAGCTTTCTTT. This encodes CASSLAGGMNTEAFF. This rearrangement joins TRBV7-9 to TRBJ1-1, with a possible D match to TRBD1 (6 bases). From germline, CDR1 is SEHNR and CDR2 FQNEAQ (reference sequence). This CDR3 spans 15 amino acids. Deletions cut 0 bases from V and 0 bases from J, with 8 bases between.

This chain links TRBV4-2 with TRBJ1-2, with a tentative D call TRBD1 (6 bases). V was shortened by 0 bases and J by 3 bases, with 17 bases between the two germline ends. Germline CDR1 and CDR2: LGHNA and YNFKEQ. The CDR3 extends over 17 amino acids. CDR3 DNA: TGTGCCAGCAGCCAAGATCAAGACAGGTTCTGGCACTATGGCTACACCTTC. It translates to CASSQDQDRFWHYGYTF.

This chain links TRBV7-2 with TRBJ2-7; 10 bases align to TRBD2. This CDR3 contains 15 residues. The junction had 8 bases not matched to a gene; V was cut back by 3 bases and J by 6 bases. Germline CDR1 and CDR2: SGHTA and FQGNSA. The CDR3 DNA reads TGTGCCAGCAGCTTTTCCGGGACTAGCGATCTCGAGCAGTACTTC. It codes for CASSFSGTSDLEQYF.

V gene TRBV6-2 or TRBV6-3 combines with J gene TRBJ2-1, with 9 positions matching TRBD2. Trimming removed 5 bases from V and 8 bases from J; junction bases left unmatched: 7. Germline V gives CDR1 MNHEY, CDR2 SVGEGT. The CDR3 covers 14 residues. The CDR3 coding sequence is TGTGCCAGCAGTCAGGGCGGGGGGGCAGATGAGCAGTTCTTC. Protein sequence: CASSQGGGADEQFF.

The chain is built from TRBV27 and TRBJ1-3; the match to TRBD1 covers 10 bases. Looked up from germline, CDR1 is MNHEY and CDR2 is SMNVEV (reference sequence). The CDR3 totals 15 residues. The V gene end was trimmed by 6 bases and the J gene end by 2 bases; junction bases not matched to a gene: 4. CDR3 protein: CASSPGQGAGNTIYF. DNA for the CDR3: TGTGCCAGCAGCCCCGGACAGGGGGCTGGAAACACCATATATTTT.

V is TRBV7-9 and J is TRBJ1-5; TRBD1 aligns across 8 bases. V trimming: 5 bases; J trimming: 3 bases; junction bases outside the gene matches: 9. CDR3 size: 16 residues. In germline, CDR1 is SEHNR, CDR2 FQNEAQ (reference sequence). CDR3 nucleotide sequence: TGTGCCAGCAGCCATTGGACAGGGCGGTACAATCAGCCCCAGCATTTT. Residues: CASSHWTGRYNQPQHF.

The rearrangement joins TRBV6-2 or TRBV6-3 to TRBJ2-1; 8 nucleotides line up with TRBD2. CDR3 length: 13 residues. CDR1 is MNHEY and CDR2 is SVGEGT in the germline V gene. The trim removed 4 bases at V and 9 bases at J, leaving 5 bases unmatched. Here the CDR3 reads CASSWTSFGEQFF. CDR3 nucleotides: TGTGCCAGCAGTTGGACTAGCTTCGGTGAGCAGTTCTTC.

This clone was recorded only once. This rearrangement joins TRBV7-9 to TRBJ1-2; D unresolved. V lost 4 bases and J lost 6, with 18 bases in between. This CDR3 region has 15 residues. CDR1 is SEHNR and CDR2 is FQNEAQ in the germline V gene (reference sequence). The CDR3: CASSSTTGLRDGYTF. CDR3 DNA: TGTGCCAGCAGCTCGACGACCGGGCTTCGGGATGGCTACACCTTC.

The V gene is TRBV24-1, the J gene TRBJ2-1, with D possibly matching TRBD2 (5 bases). This CDR3 has 12 residues. CDR1 KGHDR and CDR2 SFDVKD come from the germline V gene. V was shortened by 5 bases and J by 4 bases, with 5 bases between the two germline ends. CDR3 residues: CATSAGYNEQFF. The DNA for the CDR3 is TGTGCCACCAGTGCGGGGTACAATGAGCAGTTCTTC.

The chain joins TRBV6-5 to TRBJ1-4; D might be TRBD1 (5 bases). Trimming removed 4 bases from V and 2 bases from J, with 14 bases in between. The CDR3 is 16 residues long. CDR1 is MNHEY and CDR2 is SVGAGI in the germline V gene. The CDR3 nucleotides read TGTGCCAGCAGTTCCGGAAGGACACCTACTAATGAAAAACTGTTTTTT. This translates into CASSSGRTPTNEKLFF.